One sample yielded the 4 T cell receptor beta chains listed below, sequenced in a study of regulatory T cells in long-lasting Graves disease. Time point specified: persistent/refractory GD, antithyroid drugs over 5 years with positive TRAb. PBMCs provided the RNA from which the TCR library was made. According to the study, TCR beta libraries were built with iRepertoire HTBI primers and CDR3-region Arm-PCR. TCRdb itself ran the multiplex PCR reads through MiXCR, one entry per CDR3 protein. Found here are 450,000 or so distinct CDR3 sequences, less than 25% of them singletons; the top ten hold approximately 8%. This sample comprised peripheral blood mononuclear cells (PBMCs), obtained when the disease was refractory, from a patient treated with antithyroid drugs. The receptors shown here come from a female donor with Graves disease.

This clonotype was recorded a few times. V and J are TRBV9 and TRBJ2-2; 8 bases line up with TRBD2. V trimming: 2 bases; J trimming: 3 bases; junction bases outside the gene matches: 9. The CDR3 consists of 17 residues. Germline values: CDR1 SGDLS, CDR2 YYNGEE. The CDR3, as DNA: TGTGCCAGCAGCGTTGACGAAGGACTAGCCTACACCGGGGAGCTGTTTTTT. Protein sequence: CASSVDEGLAYTGELFF.

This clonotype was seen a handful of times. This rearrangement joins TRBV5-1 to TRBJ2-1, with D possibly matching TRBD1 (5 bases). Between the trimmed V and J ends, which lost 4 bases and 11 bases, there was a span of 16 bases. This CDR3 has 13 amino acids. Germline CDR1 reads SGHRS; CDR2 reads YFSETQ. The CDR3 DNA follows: TGCGCCAGCAGCCTCCCGACAGAATTCAAGCAGTTCTTC. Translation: CASSLPTEFKQFF.

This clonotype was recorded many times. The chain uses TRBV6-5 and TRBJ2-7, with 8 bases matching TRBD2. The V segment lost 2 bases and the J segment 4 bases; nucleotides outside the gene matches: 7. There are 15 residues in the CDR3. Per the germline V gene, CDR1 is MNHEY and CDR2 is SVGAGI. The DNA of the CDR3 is TGTGCCAGCAGTTACGGGGCGGGAGGAGGGTACGAGCAGTACTTC. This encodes CASSYGAGGGYEQYF.

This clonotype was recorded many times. The CDR3 nucleotides are TGTGCCAGCACCACGACTAGACTCCACGAGCAGTACTTC. Translated: CASTTTRLHEQYF. The V gene is TRBV7-2, the J gene TRBJ2-7, with D perhaps TRBD2 (6 bases). V was pared by 7 bases and J by 5 bases, with 15 bases between. This CDR3 has 13 amino acids. CDR1 SGHTA and CDR2 FQGNSA come from the germline V gene.